This TCR beta chain was documented in a study of CXCR3-negative and CXCR3-positive naive CD8 T cells. Study outcomes and limitations: Naive cells that were CXCR3-positive had more hydrophobic TRB CDR3s (compared with CXCR3-negative naive cells). The study found that naive CXCR3-negative and CXCR3-positive cells shared TRBV-TRBJ usage, while memory cells differed. Sequencing showed both naive subsets with comparably high diversity, and memory CD8+ cells much lower. Naive subsets had comparable surface CD5; TCR strength was inferred from TRB CDR3 properties.

The germline V gene encodes CDR1 MDHEN and CDR2 SYDVKM. The CDR3 runs 14 residues. Details on this clonotype: Its antigen is as yet unknown.

The TRB cDNA libraries were prepared by 5' RACE with UMI labels. TCRdb reprocessed the 5' RACE reads; each CDR3 protein has one entry and no DNA is given. The specimen's table records tens of thousands of distinct CDR3 sequences. The receptor's source is a human donor in good health. Some clones in this sample may be carry-over from other donors' samples. J is TRBJ2-7 and V is TRBV28; the TCRdb D gene call, TRBD1, has no DNA to confirm it. Sample: naive CXCR3+ CD8+ T cells from blood. Subset of the sample: CD45RO-CCR7+CD27+CD95- naive CD8+ T cells expressing CXCR3 (TNR3+). The CDR3 is CASSSGTGPYEQYF. The full variable domain, completed using reference TRBV28 and TRBJ2-7, is DVKVTQSSRYLVKRTGEKVFLECVQDMDHENMFWYRQDPGLGLRLIYFSYDVKMKEKGDIPEGYSVSREKKERFSLILESASTNQTSMYLCASSSGTGPYEQYFGPGTRLTVT.